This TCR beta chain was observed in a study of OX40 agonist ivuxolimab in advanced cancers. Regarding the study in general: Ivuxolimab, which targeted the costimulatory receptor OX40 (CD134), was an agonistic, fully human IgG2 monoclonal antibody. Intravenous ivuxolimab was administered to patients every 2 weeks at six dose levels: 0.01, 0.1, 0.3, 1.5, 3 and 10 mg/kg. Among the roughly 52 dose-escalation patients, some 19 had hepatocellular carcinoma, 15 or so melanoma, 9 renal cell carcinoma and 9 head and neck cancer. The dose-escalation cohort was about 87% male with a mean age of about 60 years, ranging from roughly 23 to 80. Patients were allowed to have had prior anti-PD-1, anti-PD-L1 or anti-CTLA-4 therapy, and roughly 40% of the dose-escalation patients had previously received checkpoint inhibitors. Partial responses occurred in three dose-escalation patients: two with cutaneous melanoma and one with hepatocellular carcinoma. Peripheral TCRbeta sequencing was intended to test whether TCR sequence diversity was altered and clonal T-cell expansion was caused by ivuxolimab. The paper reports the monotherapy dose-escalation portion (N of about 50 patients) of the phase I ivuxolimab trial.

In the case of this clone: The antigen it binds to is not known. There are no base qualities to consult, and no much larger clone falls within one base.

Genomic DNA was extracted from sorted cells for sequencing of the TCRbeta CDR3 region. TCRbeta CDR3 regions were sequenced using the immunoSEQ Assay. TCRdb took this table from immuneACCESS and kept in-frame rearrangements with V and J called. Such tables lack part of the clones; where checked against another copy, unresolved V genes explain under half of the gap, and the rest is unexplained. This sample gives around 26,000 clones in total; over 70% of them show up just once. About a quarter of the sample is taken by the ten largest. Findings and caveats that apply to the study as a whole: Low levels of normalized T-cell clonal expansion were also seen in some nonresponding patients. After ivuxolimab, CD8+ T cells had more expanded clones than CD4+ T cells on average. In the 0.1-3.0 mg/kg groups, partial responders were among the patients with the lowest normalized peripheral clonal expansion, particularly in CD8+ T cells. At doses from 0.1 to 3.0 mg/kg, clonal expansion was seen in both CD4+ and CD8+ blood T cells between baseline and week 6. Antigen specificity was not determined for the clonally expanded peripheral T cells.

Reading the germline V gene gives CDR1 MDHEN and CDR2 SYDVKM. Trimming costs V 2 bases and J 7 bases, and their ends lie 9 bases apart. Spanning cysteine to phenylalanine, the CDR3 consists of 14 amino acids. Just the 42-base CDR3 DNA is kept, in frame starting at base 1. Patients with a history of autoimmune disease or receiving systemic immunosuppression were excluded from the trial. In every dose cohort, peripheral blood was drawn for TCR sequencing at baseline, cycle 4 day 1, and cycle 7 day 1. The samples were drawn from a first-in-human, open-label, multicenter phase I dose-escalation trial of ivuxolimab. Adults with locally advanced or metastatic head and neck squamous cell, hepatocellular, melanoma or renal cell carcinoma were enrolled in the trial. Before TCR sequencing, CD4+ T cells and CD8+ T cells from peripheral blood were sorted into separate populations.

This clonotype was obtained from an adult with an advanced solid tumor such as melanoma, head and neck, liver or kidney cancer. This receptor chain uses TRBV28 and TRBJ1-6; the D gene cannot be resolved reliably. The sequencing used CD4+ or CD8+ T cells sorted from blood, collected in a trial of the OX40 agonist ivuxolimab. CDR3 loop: CASSLGPLNSPLHF. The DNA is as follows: TGTGCCAGCAGTTTAGGACCCCTAAATTCACCCCTCCACTTT.